This T cell receptor (beta chain) came from a study of T-cell reconstitution after alpha-beta-depleted transplantation in children. This CDR3 is 15 amino acids long. The V end was cut by 0 bases, the J end by 3 bases, with 11 bases between. The germline V gene encodes CDR1 GTSNPN and CDR2 SVGIG (reference sequence). The library targeted TCRbeta and was prepared with unique molecular identifiers. TCRdb independently ran MiXCR on the PCR reads; one entry per CDR3 protein. This sample has almost 500,000 distinct CDR3 sequences, with approximately 13% found just once. This clonotype was seen a handful of times.

The sequencing here drew on PBMCs from the stem cell graft donor, taken from the stem cell graft. The chain combines TRBV30 with TRBJ2-2, with D possibly matching TRBD2 (5 bases). The receptor comes from a human donor who donated a stem cell graft to a child with combined immunodeficiency. The CDR3 loop is CAWSVEGEYTGELFF. DNA for the CDR3: TGTGCCTGGAGTGTAGAGGGAGAGTACACCGGGGAGCTGTTTTTT.